The T cell receptor (beta chain) described here comes from a study of human T cells and chemical hapten exposure. The overall study: Patches with 0.01% DPC went on the upper back, and the tests were read at 6 days.

The time point denotes: pre-sensitization, week 0. Stated treatment: therapeutic diphenylcyclopropenone sensitization with weekly scalp DPC. At least ten counts were recorded for this clonotype. Germline CDR1 and CDR2: SGHAT and FQNNGV. V was clipped by 4 bases and J by 6 bases; unmatched bases: 8. The CDR3 sequence is 14 residues long. Per the original methods: Across samples, TCR counts had a median of about 92,000 and ranged from about 23,224 to 700,000. TCRdb analysed the RACE reads with MiXCR anew, one entry per CDR3 protein. It is TCRdb's table, rather than the study itself, that gives the V and J calls and clone size. This sample has 300,000 to 400,000 distinct CDR3 sequences, with 4% to 6% found just once.

This chain uses TRBV11-2 with TRBJ1-2; 7 bases align to TRBD1. The receptor's source is a woman in her forties or fifties with alopecia areata. Some clones in this sample may be carry-over from other donors' samples. The material sequenced was whole blood, taken in connection with sensitization to the hapten diphenylcyclopropenone (DPC). This CDR3 reads CASSSTGKKDGYTF. CDR3 DNA sequence: TGTGCCAGCAGCTCGACAGGGAAGAAGGATGGCTACACCTTC.